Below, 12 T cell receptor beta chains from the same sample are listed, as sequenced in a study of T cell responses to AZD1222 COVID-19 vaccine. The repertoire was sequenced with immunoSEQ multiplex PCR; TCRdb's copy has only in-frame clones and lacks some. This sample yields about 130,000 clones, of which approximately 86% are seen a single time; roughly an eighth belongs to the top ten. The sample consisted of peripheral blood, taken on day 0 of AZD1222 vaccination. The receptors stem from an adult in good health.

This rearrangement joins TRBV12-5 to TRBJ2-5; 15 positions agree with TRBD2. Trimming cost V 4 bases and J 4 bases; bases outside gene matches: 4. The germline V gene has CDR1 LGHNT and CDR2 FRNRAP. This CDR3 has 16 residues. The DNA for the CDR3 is TGTGCTAGTGGTTCGGGACTAGCGGGGGGAGTAGAGACCCAGTACTTC. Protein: CASGSGLAGGVETQYF.

The CDR3 reads CASSWRGGWEQYF. CDR3 bases: TGCGCCAGCAGCTGGCGGGGAGGTTGGGAGCAGTACTTC. The J gene is TRBJ2-7, the V gene TRBV5-1; D possibly corresponds to TRBD2 (6 bases). The CDR3 has 13 amino acids. The V end was cut by 3 bases, the J end by 7 bases, with 14 bases between. Germline values: CDR1 SGHRS, CDR2 YFSETQ.

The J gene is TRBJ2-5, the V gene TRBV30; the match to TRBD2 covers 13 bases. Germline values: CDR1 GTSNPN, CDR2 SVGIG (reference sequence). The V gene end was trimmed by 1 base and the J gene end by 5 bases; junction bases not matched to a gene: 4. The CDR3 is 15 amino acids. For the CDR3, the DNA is TGTGCCTGGAGTGCGGGACTAGCGGGAATGGAGACCCAGTACTTC. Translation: CAWSAGLAGMETQYF.

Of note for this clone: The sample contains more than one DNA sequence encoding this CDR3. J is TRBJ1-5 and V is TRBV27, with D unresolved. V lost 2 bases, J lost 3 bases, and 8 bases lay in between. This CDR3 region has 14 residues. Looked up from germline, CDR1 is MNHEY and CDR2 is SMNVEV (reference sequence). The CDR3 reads CASSLNGNNQPQHF. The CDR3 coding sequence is TGTGCCAGCAGTTTAAACGGAAACAATCAGCCCCAGCATTTT.

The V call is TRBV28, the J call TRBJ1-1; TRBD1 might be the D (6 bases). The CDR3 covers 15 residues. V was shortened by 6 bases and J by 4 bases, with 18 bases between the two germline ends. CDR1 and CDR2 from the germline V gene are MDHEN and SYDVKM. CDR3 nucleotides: TGTGCCAGCAGACCCGAGACAGGCCTAGGCACTGAAGCTTTCTTT. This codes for CASRPETGLGTEAFF.

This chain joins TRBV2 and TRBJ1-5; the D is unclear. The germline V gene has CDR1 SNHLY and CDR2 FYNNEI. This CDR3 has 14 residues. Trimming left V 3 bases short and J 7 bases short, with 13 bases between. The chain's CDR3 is CASSEAAPWQPQHF. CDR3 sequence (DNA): TGTGCCAGCAGTGAGGCCGCACCTTGGCAGCCCCAGCATTTT. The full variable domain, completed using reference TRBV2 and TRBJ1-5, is EPEVTQTPSHQVTQMGQEVILRCVPISNHLYFYWYRQILGQKVEFLVSFYNNEISEKSEIFDDQFSVERPDGSNFTLKIRSTKLEDSAMYFCASSEAAPWQPQHFGDGTRLSIL.

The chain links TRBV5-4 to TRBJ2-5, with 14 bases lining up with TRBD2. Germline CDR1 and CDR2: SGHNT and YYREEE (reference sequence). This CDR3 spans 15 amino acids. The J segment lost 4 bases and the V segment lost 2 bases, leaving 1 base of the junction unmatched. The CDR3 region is CASSFGLAGGETQYF. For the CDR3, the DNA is TGTGCCAGCAGCTTTGGACTAGCGGGAGGAGAGACCCAGTACTTC.

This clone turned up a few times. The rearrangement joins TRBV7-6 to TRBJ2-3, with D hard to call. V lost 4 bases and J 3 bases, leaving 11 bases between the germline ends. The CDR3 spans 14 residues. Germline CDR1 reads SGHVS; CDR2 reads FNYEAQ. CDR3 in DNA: TGTGCCAGCAGCTCCCGGGCGAGGACAGATACGCAGTATTTT. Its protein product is CASSSRARTDTQYF. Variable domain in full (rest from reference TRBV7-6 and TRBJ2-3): GAGVSQSPRYKVTKRGQDVALRCDPISGHVSLYWYRQALGQGPEFLTYFNYEAQQDKSGLPNDRFSAERPEGSISTLTIQRTEQRDSAMYRCASSSRARTDTQYFGPGTRLTVL.

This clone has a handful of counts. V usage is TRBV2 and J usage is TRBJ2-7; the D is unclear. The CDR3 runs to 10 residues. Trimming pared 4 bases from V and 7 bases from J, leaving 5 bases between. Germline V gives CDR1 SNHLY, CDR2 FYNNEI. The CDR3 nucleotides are TGTGCCAGCAGTGTGAAAGAGCAGTACTTC. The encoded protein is CASSVKEQYF.

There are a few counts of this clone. In DNA, the CDR3 is TGTGCCAGCAGTTACTCAGAGCAGGCAGGAAATCAGCCCCAGCATTTT. Its translation: CASSYSEQAGNQPQHF. V usage is TRBV6-5 and J usage is TRBJ1-5; D call uncertain. The V end was cut by 0 bases, the J end by 4 bases, with 13 bases between. Germline V gives CDR1 MNHEY, CDR2 SVGAGI. The CDR3 spans 16 residues.

This CDR3 is CASSLWGEGSYGYTF. DNA for the CDR3: TGTGCCAGCAGCTTATGGGGAGAGGGGTCCTATGGCTACACCTTC. The chain joins TRBV7-9 to TRBJ1-2, with D possibly TRBD1 on 5 matching bases. Trimming shortened V by 2 bases and J by 4 bases, and 14 bases separated the two germline ends. CDR3 size: 15 residues. Per the germline V gene, CDR1 is SEHNR and CDR2 is FQNEAQ (reference sequence).

This CDR3 is CASSLGLAGFTGELFF. CDR3 DNA sequence: TGCGCCAGCAGCTTGGGGCTAGCGGGGTTCACCGGGGAGCTGTTTTTT. This rearrangement joins TRBV5-1 to TRBJ2-2, with TRBD2 matching over 9 bases. The CDR3 spans 16 residues. The J segment lost 4 bases and the V segment lost 0 bases, leaving 4 bases of the junction unmatched. Germline V CDR1 and CDR2: SGHRS, YFSETQ.